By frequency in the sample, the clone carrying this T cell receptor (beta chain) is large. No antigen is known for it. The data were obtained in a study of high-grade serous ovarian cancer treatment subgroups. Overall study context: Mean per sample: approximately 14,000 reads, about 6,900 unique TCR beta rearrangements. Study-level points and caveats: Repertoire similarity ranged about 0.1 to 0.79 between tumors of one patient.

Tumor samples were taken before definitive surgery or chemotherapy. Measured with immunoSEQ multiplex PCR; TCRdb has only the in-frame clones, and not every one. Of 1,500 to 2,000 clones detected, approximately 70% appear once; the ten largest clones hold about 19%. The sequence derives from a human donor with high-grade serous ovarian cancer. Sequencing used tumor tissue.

The CDR3 DNA sequence: TGTGCCAGCGGTGGTGGACTAGCGGGAGGCGTGAGGCCAGATACGCAGTATTTT. The encoded protein is CASGGGLAGGVRPDTQYF. This chain joins TRBV27 and TRBJ2-3; 14 bases agree with TRBD2. The CDR3 runs to 18 residues. The germline gives CDR1 MNHEY, CDR2 SMNVEV (reference sequence). After removal of 8 bases from V and 4 bases from J, the junction contained 14 bases not matched to a gene.